Below, 20 T cell receptor beta chains from the same sample are listed, as sequenced in a study of cytomegalovirus exposure and HLA in healthy donors. A multiplex PCR was run with 60 Vbeta primers and 13 Jbeta primers. Measured with immunoSEQ multiplex PCR; TCRdb has only the in-frame clones, and not every one. The sample lists approximately 170,000 clones; more than 75% were seen once. Specimen: PBMCs. The receptors stem from a man aged 25-45 years in good health and CMV-seropositive.

The chain links TRBV15 to TRBJ2-3, with a tentative D call TRBD2 (6 bases). CDR3 length equals 19 residues. Germline V CDR1 and CDR2: LNHNV, YYDKDF (reference sequence). Trimming took 1 base from V and 0 from J, leaving 20 bases between them. The CDR3 DNA is TGTGCCACCAGCAGAGTGCGACTAGGAACCGAGGCAAGCACAGATACGCAGTATTTT. Encoded protein: CATSRVRLGTEASTDTQYF.

The chain recombines TRBV10-3 with TRBJ2-3; 9 positions match TRBD1. J was trimmed by 5 bases and V by 6 bases; bases with no gene match: 6. The CDR3 has 14 amino acids. Germline values: CDR1 ENHRY, CDR2 SYGVKD. The CDR3 spells CAIRAGTGLDTQYF. CDR3 nucleotide sequence: TGTGCCATCAGGGCCGGGACAGGGCTAGATACGCAGTATTTT.

V and J are TRBV4-2 and TRBJ2-2, with 7 bases identical to TRBD1. V was pared by 4 bases and J by 0 bases, with 5 bases of the junction left unmatched. CDR3 length equals 16 residues. CDR1 is LGHNA and CDR2 is YNFKEQ in the germline V gene. The CDR3 loop is CASSLQGVPNTGELFF. The CDR3 DNA reads TGTGCCAGCAGCCTCCAGGGGGTCCCGAACACCGGGGAGCTGTTTTTT.

The chain uses TRBV4-2 and TRBJ2-2; the D gene is possibly TRBD2 (5 bases). CDR3 size: 14 residues. Per germline, CDR1 LGHNA and CDR2 YNFKEQ. V gave up 4 bases and J gave up 6 bases, with 12 bases separating them. The DNA for the CDR3 is TGTGCCAGCAGCCGGGGTGGCGGGCCCGGGGAGCTGTTTTTT. It is translated as CASSRGGGPGELFF.

This chain joins TRBV6-6 and TRBJ2-7; 9 bases agree with TRBD1. Germline trimming cut 4 bases from V and 3 bases from J; bases unmatched to any gene: 4. There are 14 residues in the CDR3. Germline assignment: CDR1 MNHNY and CDR2 SVGAGI (reference sequence). The CDR3 here is CASSSPGQGYEQYF. Here the CDR3 DNA reads TGTGCCAGCAGTTCGCCGGGACAGGGCTACGAGCAGTACTTC.

The V gene is TRBV19, the J gene TRBJ1-2; 7 positions match TRBD1. CDR1 and CDR2 from the germline V gene are LNHDA and SQIVND (reference sequence). The CDR3 loop spans 12 amino acids. The V gene end was trimmed by 4 bases and the J gene end by 6 bases; junction bases not matched to a gene: 2. The CDR3 spells CASSKTGNGYTF. The CDR3 DNA sequence: TGTGCCAGTAGTAAGACAGGGAATGGCTACACCTTC.

This clone was seen just once. This sequence joins TRBV30 and TRBJ1-3; D is possibly TRBD1 (5 bases). With 6 bases removed from V and 1 base from J, the gap between germline ends came to 16 bases. From germline, CDR1 is GTSNPN and CDR2 SVGIG (reference sequence). This CDR3 is 15 amino acids long. The CDR3 spells CACQAGPRSGNTIYF. The CDR3, as DNA: TGTGCCTGCCAAGCGGGACCAAGATCTGGAAACACCATATATTTT. Complete variable domain (other parts from reference TRBV30 and TRBJ1-3): SQTIHQWPATLVQPVGSPLSLECTVEGTSNPNLYWYRQAAGRGLQLLFYSVGIGQISSEVPQNLSASRPQDRQFILSSKKLLLSDSGFYLCACQAGPRSGNTIYFGEGSWLTVV.

The J gene is TRBJ2-7, the V gene TRBV6-5; 10 bases align to TRBD1. From germline, CDR1 is MNHEY and CDR2 SVGAGI. The CDR3 spans 16 residues. V lost 2 bases to trimming and J lost 0 bases; unmatched junction nucleotides: 4. CDR3 nucleotides: TGTGCCAGCAGTTACACCGGGACAGGGGCCTCCTACGAGCAGTACTTC. It specifies CASSYTGTGASYEQYF.

The chain recombines TRBV7-2 with TRBJ2-1; D is perhaps TRBD2 (6 bases). This CDR3 has 17 residues. From germline, CDR1 is SGHTA and CDR2 FQGNSA. Trimming removed 4 bases at V and 0 bases at J, with 16 bases between. The CDR3: CASSSPVGSGSYNEQFF. In DNA form, the CDR3 reads TGTGCCAGCAGCTCCCCTGTCGGGAGTGGCTCCTACAATGAGCAGTTCTTC. The full variable domain, in which reference TRBV7-2 and TRBJ2-1 provide the parts outside the CDR3, is GAGVSQSPSNKVTEKGKDVELRCDPISGHTALYWYRQSLGQGLEFLIYFQGNSAPDKSGLPSDRFSAERTGGSVSTLTIQRTQQEDSAVYLCASSSPVGSGSYNEQFFGPGTRLTVL.

Written as DNA, the CDR3 is TGTGCCAGCAGAGAGACTAGCGGTTCCTACGAGCAGTACTTC. Protein product: CASRETSGSYEQYF. The J gene is TRBJ2-7, the V gene TRBV6-6, with 9 bases fitting TRBD2. The V and J ends lost 6 bases and 1 base, in that order; junction bases with no gene match: 4. The V gene's germline CDR1 is MNHNY and CDR2 SVGAGI (reference sequence). The CDR3 has 14 amino acids.

The rearrangement links TRBV7-3 to TRBJ2-2; TRBD2 matches 14 bases. This CDR3 is 17 amino acids long. V shed 5 bases and J 3 bases; nucleotides not matched to a gene: 5. The V gene's germline CDR1 is SGHTA and CDR2 FQGTGA. CDR3 residues: CASSKTSGRADTGELFF. The CDR3 DNA reads as TGTGCCAGCAGCAAGACTAGCGGGAGGGCCGACACCGGGGAGCTGTTTTTT.

The chain joins TRBV4-2 to TRBJ2-1; 11 bases fit TRBD2. The trim removed 4 bases at V and 6 bases at J, leaving 5 bases unmatched. The CDR3 runs to 15 residues. Germline V lookup: CDR1 LGHNA, CDR2 YNFKEQ. CDR3 amino acids: CASSRVGTSGNEQFF. The CDR3 DNA reads as TGTGCCAGCAGCCGGGTAGGGACTAGCGGCAATGAGCAGTTCTTC.

The chain joins TRBV7-3 to TRBJ1-1; the D is unclear. The CDR3 length is 13 residues. Trimming cost V 4 bases and J 1 base, with 7 bases left between them. Germline-derived CDR1 and CDR2 are SGHTA and FQGTGA. The CDR3 spells CASSWQKNTEAFF. CDR3 coding DNA: TGTGCCAGCAGCTGGCAGAAGAACACTGAAGCTTTCTTT.

This sequence joins TRBV15 and TRBJ2-1; a weak D match, TRBD1 (6 bases). V was shortened by 0 bases and J by 4 bases, with 13 bases between the two germline ends. CDR3 length: 16 residues. The germline V gene encodes CDR1 LNHNV and CDR2 YYDKDF (reference sequence). The CDR3 DNA is TGTGCCACCAGCAGAGATCTAGGGGGTGGGTACAATGAGCAGTTCTTC. This encodes CATSRDLGGGYNEQFF. The whole variable domain, remainder taken from reference TRBV15 and TRBJ2-1, is DAMVIQNPRYQVTQFGKPVTLSCSQTLNHNVMYWYQQKSSQAPKLLFHYYDKDFNNEADTPDNFQSRRPNTSFCFLDIRSPGLGDTAMYLCATSRDLGGGYNEQFFGPGTRLTVL.

Only one count was recorded for this clone. The chain couples TRBV7-9 to TRBJ1-1; D uncertain. Germline V lookup: CDR1 SEHNR, CDR2 FQNEAQ (reference sequence). Between the trimmed V and J ends, which lost 3 bases and 5 bases, there was a span of 13 bases. The CDR3 sequence is 14 residues long. The DNA of the CDR3 is TGTGCCAGCAGCTTTGACACTCTAAGGACTGAAGCTTTCTTT. It specifies CASSFDTLRTEAFF.

J is TRBJ2-7 and V is TRBV29-1; 8 nucleotides agree with TRBD2. This CDR3 contains 14 residues. Trimming at V came to 3 bases and at J to 6 bases, leaving 10 bases not matched to a gene. Germline CDR1 reads SQVTM; CDR2 reads ANQGSEA. As DNA, the CDR3 is TGCAGCGTTGACGCCGGGACTAGTGAAATCGAGCAGTACTTC. This codes for CSVDAGTSEIEQYF.

Only one count was recorded for this clone. The chain is built from TRBV11-3 and TRBJ2-2; 9 bases map to TRBD2. Germline loops: CDR1 SGHNT, CDR2 YENEEA. After removal of 5 bases from V and 1 base from J, the junction contained 5 bases not matched to a gene. The CDR3 is 16 residues long. The CDR3 DNA sequence: TGTGCCAGCAGCGCACAACTAGCGGGGAACACCGGGGAGCTGTTTTTT. Translated, it gives CASSAQLAGNTGELFF.

This sequence joins TRBV4-2 and TRBJ2-1, with 16 bases that match TRBD2. V gave up 4 bases and J gave up 7 bases; unmatched junction bases: 4. CDR3 length equals 16 residues. The germline V gene has CDR1 LGHNA and CDR2 YNFKEQ. CDR3 sequence: CASSRGTSGRGNEQFF. CDR3 in DNA: TGTGCCAGCAGCCGAGGGACTAGCGGGAGGGGGAATGAGCAGTTCTTC.

The count of this clone is one. The chain combines TRBV2 with TRBJ2-2; D unclear. The CDR3 length is 14 residues. From germline, CDR1 is SNHLY and CDR2 FYNNEI. V lost 1 base to trimming and J lost 2 bases, with 5 bases between them. This CDR3 is CASSEEPNTGELFF. As DNA, the CDR3 is TGTGCCAGCAGTGAAGAGCCTAACACCGGGGAGCTGTTTTTT.

The rearrangement uses TRBV11-3 and TRBJ2-1; D is ambiguous. CDR3 length equals 14 residues. Trimming removed 0 bases at V and 4 bases at J, with 7 bases between. Germline V gene sequence: CDR1 SGHNT, CDR2 YENEEA. CDR3 in DNA: TGTGCCAGCAGCTTAGAACTGTTATACAATGAGCAGTTCTTC. Protein sequence: CASSLELLYNEQFF. The whole variable domain, remainder taken from reference TRBV11-3 and TRBJ2-1, is EAGVVQSPRYKIIEKKQPVAFWCNPISGHNTLYWYLQNLGQGPELLIRYENEEAVDDSQLPKDRFSAERLKGVDSTLKIQPAELGDSAVYLCASSLELLYNEQFFGPGTRLTVL.